Below are 2 T cell receptor beta chains sequenced from a single sample in a study of cytomegalovirus exposure and HLA in healthy donors. The PCR used 60 Vbeta and 13 Jbeta primers. The table came from immunoSEQ multiplex PCR; TCRdb's copy has only in-frame clones and leaves some out. The data contain 150,000 to 200,000 clones, about 75% of them singletons. The sequencing input was PBMCs. Receptor source: a female donor in good health and CMV-seronegative.

The chain combines TRBV4-1 with TRBJ2-7, with 8 bases fitting TRBD1. Looked up from germline, CDR1 is MGHRA and CDR2 is YSYEKL. This CDR3 has 15 residues. The trim removed 2 bases at V and 3 bases at J, leaving 6 bases unmatched. This chain's CDR3 is CASSQTDRALYEQYF. The CDR3 DNA reads TGCGCCAGCAGCCAAACGGACAGGGCTCTCTACGAGCAGTACTTC.

This clone was seen a single time. The chain recombines TRBV18 with TRBJ2-2; 7 positions match TRBD1. CDR3 length: 15 amino acids. J lost 1 base, V lost 6 bases, and 5 bases had no gene match. Germline V CDR1 and CDR2: KGHSH, LQKENI. DNA of the CDR3: TGTGCCAGCTCGCGACAGGGTATGAACACCGGGGAGCTGTTTTTT. It yields the protein CASSRQGMNTGELFF.